The 32 T cell receptor beta chains below come from one sample, sequenced in a study of T cells in Graves' hyperthyroidism and ophthalmopathy (dated by TCRdb to between 2018 and 2021). The library relied on multiplex PCR. Sequencing took place on an Illumina HiSeq 2000. The TCR beta CDR3 regions were amplified from RNA transcripts. The first round of RT-PCR for the TCR CDR3 was performed with the HTBI primer set and the Qiagen OneStep RT-PCR kit. TCRdb applied fastp at Q25 and MiXCR to the public reads, then kept only in-frame beta chains. Each CDR3 protein appears once, grouped with its most common genes and DNA. The sample table lists approximately 870,000 distinct CDR3 sequences, 35% to 40% of them with a count of one. Approximately 8.7% of the sample is taken by the ten largest. The material sequenced was blood. The receptors stem from a man between 18 and 29 years old with Graves' hyperthyroidism.

This clonotype has just a few counts. This chain joins TRBV7-2 and TRBJ2-2; D is unclear. CDR1 and CDR2 (germline): SGHTA, FQGNSA. Trimming stripped 0 bases from V and 7 bases from J, with 9 bases between. The CDR3 has 14 amino acids. The CDR3 here is CASSLARHVGELFF. CDR3 nucleotide sequence: TGTGCCAGCAGCTTAGCGCGTCATGTCGGGGAGCTGTTTTTT.

This clonotype was detected only once. The chain combines TRBV29-1 with TRBJ1-3; D gene ambiguous. Germline CDR1 and CDR2: SQVTM and ANQGSEA. V was clipped by 6 bases and J by 8 bases, with 11 bases between them. The CDR3 consists of 11 residues. The chain's CDR3 is CSVTQTDTIYF. CDR3 sequence (DNA): TGCAGCGTCACTCAGACGGACACCATATATTTT.

The V call is TRBV10-3, the J call TRBJ1-4, with 9 bases fitting TRBD1. The ends lost 4 bases at V and 8 bases at J; junction bases unmatched: 11. The CDR3 extends over 16 amino acids. In germline, CDR1 is ENHRY, CDR2 SYGVKD. The CDR3 is CAISASGTGREEKLFF. The DNA for the CDR3 is TGTGCCATCAGTGCCTCCGGGACAGGGAGGGAAGAAAAACTGTTTTTT.

The CDR3 is CASSGGLHRPQHF. Here the CDR3 DNA reads TGTGCCAGCAGCGGAGGTCTACATCGGCCCCAGCATTTT. The chain recombines TRBV9 with TRBJ1-5; D gene ambiguous. The CDR3 loop spans 13 amino acids. The germline CDR1 and CDR2 sequences are SGDLS and YYNGEE. The V end lost 3 bases, the J end lost 9 bases, and 13 bases lay between the germline ends.

This clonotype was observed a single time. A single base separates this from a much larger clone, so it may be a read error. The chain employs TRBV2 and TRBJ1-5; 10 bases fit TRBD1. J lost 7 bases, V lost 4 bases, and 4 bases had no gene match. The CDR3 has 14 residues. Looked up from germline, CDR1 is SNHLY and CDR2 is FYNNEI. CDR3 coding DNA: TGTGCCAGCAGTGCGGACAGGGGGGTCCAGCCCCAGCATTTT. It specifies CASSADRGVQPQHF.

V usage is TRBV11-2 and J usage is TRBJ2-7; no reliable D call. Deletions cut 4 bases from V and 2 bases from J, with 18 bases between. The CDR3 contains 16 residues. In germline, CDR1 is SGHAT, CDR2 FQNNGV. This CDR3 reads CASSSLRRRGAYEQYF. CDR3 sequence (DNA): TGTGCCAGCAGCTCCCTCAGGCGAAGAGGAGCCTACGAGCAGTACTTC.

The chain is built from TRBV5-1 and TRBJ1-3; TRBD1 might be the D (5 bases). V was shortened by 5 bases and J by 13 bases, with 22 bases between the two germline ends. Germline V gene data show CDR1 as SGHRS and CDR2 as YFSETQ. This CDR3 is built from 14 residues. CDR3 in amino acids: CASSIGQGGVEIYF. For the CDR3, the DNA is TGCGCCAGCAGTATCGGACAAGGCGGGGTAGAAATATATTTT.

The chain combines TRBV7-2 with TRBJ1-4; D not resolved. The CDR3 runs 14 residues. Looked up from germline, CDR1 is SGHTA and CDR2 is FQGNSA. V was clipped by 4 bases and J by 10 bases, with 16 bases between them. Here the CDR3 DNA reads TGTGCCAGCAGCTCGGAGGAAGATCCCCGAAAACTGTTTTTT. This sequence encodes CASSSEEDPRKLFF. Full variable domain (outside the CDR3, taken from reference TRBV7-2 and TRBJ1-4): GAGVSQSPSNKVTEKGKDVELRCDPISGHTALYWYRQSLGQGLEFLIYFQGNSAPDKSGLPSDRFSAERTGGSVSTLTIQRTQQEDSAVYLCASSSEEDPRKLFFGSGTQLSVL.

The sample holds many counts of this clonotype. J is TRBJ1-2 and V is TRBV5-1; 8 bases align to TRBD1. CDR1 is SGHRS and CDR2 is YFSETQ in the germline V gene. This CDR3 is built from 14 residues. V was clipped by 4 bases and J by 5 bases; unmatched bases: 7. This CDR3 reads CASSGQGSQYGYTF. The CDR3 DNA sequence: TGCGCCAGCAGCGGACAGGGTTCTCAGTATGGCTACACCTTC.

This clonotype was seen a single time. An end of the junction differs from the germline gene, which may be a read error. The genes are TRBV11-1 and TRBJ2-1, with D unresolved. Germline-derived CDR1 and CDR2 are SGHAT and FQDESV (reference sequence). The CDR3 has 10 residues. This CDR3 reads CASSLTEEFF. CDR3 in DNA: TGTGCCAGCAGCCTCACTGAGGAGTTCTTC.

This clonotype has only one observation. This chain joins TRBV29-1 and TRBJ2-5; 7 bases fit TRBD1. Germline V gene data show CDR1 as SQVTM and CDR2 as ANQGSEA. The CDR3 is 13 amino acids. V shed 7 bases and J 5 bases; nucleotides not matched to a gene: 10. The CDR3 DNA reads TGCAGCGCTACAGGGGTACATGAGGAGACCCAGTACTTC. Its translation is CSATGVHEETQYF.

This clonotype was detected only once. The gene calls are TRBV20-1 and TRBJ1-1; D is unclear. Germline V gene data show CDR1 as DFQATT and CDR2 as SNEGSKA (reference sequence). V lost 5 bases to trimming and J lost 0 bases, with 13 bases between them. This CDR3 region has 14 residues. The DNA of the CDR3 is TGCAGTGCTGGTCGCCAGCCGATGAACACTGAAGCTTTCTTT. Amino acid sequence: CSAGRQPMNTEAFF.

This chain uses TRBV10-3 with TRBJ1-2, with a tentative D call TRBD1 (5 bases). Looked up from germline, CDR1 is ENHRY and CDR2 is SYGVKD. Trimming stripped 4 bases from V and 10 bases from J, with 13 bases between. The CDR3 loop spans 12 amino acids. The CDR3 loop is CAISVMGEIYTF. In DNA form, the CDR3 reads TGTGCCATCAGTGTTATGGGGGAGATCTACACCTTC.

J is TRBJ2-7 and V is TRBV7-2; 7 bases align to TRBD2. Germline V CDR1 and CDR2: SGHTA, FQGNSA. The length of the CDR3 is 15 residues. V was clipped by 5 bases and J by 3 bases; unmatched bases: 10. The CDR3: CASSGGRAPIYEQYF. DNA of the CDR3: TGTGCCAGCAGCGGCGGGAGAGCCCCGATCTACGAGCAGTACTTC.

As to this clonotype: The conserved phenylalanine or tryptophan is not found at the CDR3 terminus, so this likely reflects a read error. It is unclear where the CDR3 begins or ends on the DNA, so no DNA is shown, and the CDR3 is as TCRdb lists it. This sequence joins TRBV19 and TRBJ2-6; the table's D call, TRBD1, has no DNA check behind it. A total of 8 residues make up the CDR3, ends included. The germline V gene encodes CDR1 LNHDA and CDR2 SQIVND (reference sequence). The CDR3 here is CASSTGQG.

The rearrangement uses TRBV9 and TRBJ1-5, with 10 bases that match TRBD1. Trimming removed 5 bases from V and 6 bases from J; junction bases left unmatched: 11. The CDR3 runs to 16 residues. Germline V lookup: CDR1 SGDLS, CDR2 YYNGEE. The CDR3 bases are TGTGCCAGCAGTTACTTCGGGACAGGGGCGGGTCAGCCCCAGCATTTT. Protein sequence: CASSYFGTGAGQPQHF.

J is TRBJ1-4 and V is TRBV12-3 or TRBV12-4; the D gene is possibly TRBD1 (5 bases). The CDR3 is made up of 13 amino acids. Trimming took off 7 bases at V and 5 bases at J, with 11 bases between the two ends. The DNA for the CDR3 is TGTGCCAGCACTCACGCAGGGAATGAAAAACTGTTTTTT. Encoded protein: CASTHAGNEKLFF.

The gene calls are TRBV2 and TRBJ2-5; D is ambiguous. In germline, CDR1 is SNHLY, CDR2 FYNNEI. V lost 7 bases to trimming and J lost 3 bases, with 6 bases between them. The CDR3 has 11 residues. The CDR3 region is CASNLEETQYF. Here the CDR3 DNA reads TGTGCCAGCAACCTAGAAGAGACCCAGTACTTC. Drawing the rest from reference TRBV2 and TRBJ2-5, the complete variable domain is EPEVTQTPSHQVTQMGQEVILRCVPISNHLYFYWYRQILGQKVEFLVSFYNNEISEKSEIFDDQFSVERPDGSNFTLKIRSTKLEDSAMYFCASNLEETQYFGPGTRLLVL.

This clonotype came up a few times. The rearrangement joins TRBV29-1 to TRBJ2-7; TRBD1 matches at 10 bases. The CDR3 runs 15 residues. Germline V gene lookup returns CDR1 SQVTM and CDR2 ANQGSEA. Unmatched junction bases numbered 7, after V lost 2 bases and J lost 3 bases. The CDR3 DNA reads TGCAGCGTTGAATCCCGGGACAGGGGAGACTACGAGCAGTACTTC. This encodes CSVESRDRGDYEQYF.

Remarks on this clonotype: A junction end diverges from the germline sequence, so it may reflect a read error. The chain joins TRBV5-1 to TRBJ1-1; TRBD1 might be the D (6 bases). Per the germline V gene, CDR1 is SGHRS and CDR2 is YFSETQ. The CDR3 sequence is 12 residues long. CDR3 coding DNA: TGTGCCCAAGGGGGGGGGAGCACTGAAGCTTTCTTT. The encoded protein is CAQGGGSTEAFF. Variable domain in full (rest from reference TRBV5-1 and TRBJ1-1): KAGVTQTPRYLIKTRGQQVTLSCSPISGHRSVSWYQQTPGQGLQFLFEYFSETQRNKGNFPGRFSGRQFSNSRSEMNVSTLELGDSALYLCAQGGGSTEAFFGQGTRLTVV.

This clonotype appeared many times. This chain uses TRBV7-2 with TRBJ1-1; no definite D call. V lost 4 bases and J 3 bases, leaving 9 bases between the germline ends. This CDR3 is built from 13 residues. Per the germline V gene, CDR1 is SGHTA and CDR2 is FQGNSA. This CDR3 is CASSSGMYTEAFF. In DNA, the CDR3 is TGTGCCAGCAGCTCCGGAATGTACACTGAAGCTTTCTTT.

This clonotype was counted a few times. The rearrangement joins TRBV19 to TRBJ1-1; D unclear. This CDR3 contains 12 residues. Germline values: CDR1 LNHDA, CDR2 SQIVND (reference sequence). The V gene lost 10 bases and the J gene lost 0 bases, with 9 bases spanning the gap. The CDR3 spells CATRTLNTEAFF. The CDR3 DNA reads as TGTGCCACAAGGACTCTGAACACTGAAGCTTTCTTT. Full variable domain (rest looked up from reference TRBV19 and TRBJ1-1): DGGITQSPKYLFRKEGQNVTLSCEQNLNHDAMYWYRQDPGQGLRLIYYSQIVNDFQKGDIAEGYSVSREKKESFPLTVTSAQKNPTAFYLCATRTLNTEAFFGQGTRLTVV.

Regarding this clonotype: This may stem from a read error, because a much larger clone lies one nucleotide away. The rearrangement links TRBV19 to TRBJ1-4; D might be TRBD1 (6 bases). V was pared by 8 bases and J by 0 bases, with 10 bases between. Looked up from germline, CDR1 is LNHDA and CDR2 is SQIVND (reference sequence). The CDR3 is 14 amino acids. The CDR3 nucleotides read TGTGCCAGTCTCGGACAGCCAACTAATGAAAAACTGTTTTTT. This gives the protein CASLGQPTNEKLFF. The full variable domain, its missing parts supplied by reference TRBV19 and TRBJ1-4, is DGGITQSPKYLFRKEGQNVTLSCEQNLNHDAMYWYRQDPGQGLRLIYYSQIVNDFQKGDIAEGYSVSREKKESFPLTVTSAQKNPTAFYLCASLGQPTNEKLFFGSGTQLSVL.

This clonotype was detected only a few times. The CDR3 protein is CASSPGGRSNQPQHF. The CDR3 nucleotides read TGTGCCAGCAGCCCGGGTGGCCGGAGCAATCAGCCCCAGCATTTT. The V gene is TRBV9, the J gene TRBJ1-5; D is ambiguous. Trimming stripped 4 bases from V and 1 base from J, with 12 bases between. Germline V gene data show CDR1 as SGDLS and CDR2 as YYNGEE. The CDR3 runs to 15 residues.

The chain employs TRBV6-6 and TRBJ2-5; 9 bases map to TRBD2. Germline CDR1 and CDR2: MNHNY and SVGAGI (reference sequence). The junction had 5 bases not matched to a gene; V was cut back by 5 bases and J by 4 bases. The CDR3 has 14 amino acids. As DNA, the CDR3 is TGTGCCAGCAGTGAGGCGGGGGGGTCAGAGACCCAGTACTTC. Encoded protein: CASSEAGGSETQYF.

This clonotype was counted between two and nine times. The chain combines TRBV7-2 with TRBJ2-7; 7 bases are shared with TRBD2. The CDR3 length is 16 residues. With V trimmed by 1 base and J by 5 bases, 11 bases remained unmatched. The germline gives CDR1 SGHTA, CDR2 FQGNSA. CDR3 in DNA: TGTGCCAGCAGCTTAGGCAGGAGAGCGGGAATCGACGAGCAGTACTTC. Translated: CASSLGRRAGIDEQYF. Full variable domain (outside the CDR3, taken from reference TRBV7-2 and TRBJ2-7): GAGVSQSPSNKVTEKGKDVELRCDPISGHTALYWYRQSLGQGLEFLIYFQGNSAPDKSGLPSDRFSAERTGGSVSTLTIQRTQQEDSAVYLCASSLGRRAGIDEQYFGPGTRLTVT.

This clonotype was observed at least ten times. The rearrangement links TRBV12-3 or TRBV12-4 to TRBJ1-1; 10 nucleotides agree with TRBD1. After removal of 3 bases from V and 10 bases from J, the junction contained 2 bases not matched to a gene. The CDR3 is made up of 12 amino acids. CDR3 DNA sequence: TGTGCCAGCAGTTTCCGGACAGGGGGAGCTTTCTTT. Encoded protein: CASSFRTGGAFF.

This clonotype was seen ten or more times. The chain recombines TRBV25-1 with TRBJ2-2, with TRBD1 matching 8 bases. This CDR3 contains 17 residues. Per the germline V gene, CDR1 is MGHDK and CDR2 is SYGVNS. V shed 1 base, J shed 1 base, and the junction held 5 bases outside the gene matches. The DNA of the CDR3 is TGTGCCAGCAGTGAATTCGGACAGGGTGAGAACACCGGGGAGCTGTTTTTT. It codes for CASSEFGQGENTGELFF.

In its sample, this clonotype was seen a few times. The chain has TRBV7-9 and TRBJ1-1, with 7 bases that match TRBD1. The junction had 10 bases not matched to a gene; V was cut back by 4 bases and J by 8 bases. The CDR3 sequence is 14 residues long. Germline lookup yields CDR1 SEHNR and CDR2 FQNEAQ (reference sequence). The chain's CDR3 is CASSSEGAPREAFF. The CDR3 nucleotides are TGTGCCAGCAGCTCTGAGGGGGCCCCCAGGGAAGCTTTCTTT. Using reference TRBV7-9 and TRBJ1-1 for the parts outside the CDR3, the full variable domain is DTGVSQNPRHKITKRGQNVTFRCDPISEHNRLYWYRQTLGQGPEFLTYFQNEAQLEKSRLLSDRFSAERPKGSFSTLEIQRTEQGDSAMYLCASSSEGAPREAFFGQGTRLTVV.

The CDR3 coding sequence is TGTGCCAGCAGGACCGTGCGGGGCCAGAACACCATATATTTT. Translating gives CASRTVRGQNTIYF. This chain links TRBV7-6 with TRBJ1-3; tentative D call: TRBD1 (5 bases). The germline V gene has CDR1 SGHVS and CDR2 FNYEAQ. The ends were cut back, 6 bases at V and 7 bases at J, with 16 bases in the middle. The CDR3 is made up of 14 amino acids. Combining the CDR3 with reference TRBV7-6 and TRBJ1-3 gives the whole variable domain GAGVSQSPRYKVTKRGQDVALRCDPISGHVSLYWYRQALGQGPEFLTYFNYEAQQDKSGLPNDRFSAERPEGSISTLTIQRTEQRDSAMYRCASRTVRGQNTIYFGEGSWLTVV.

This clonotype showed up many times. J is TRBJ1-5 and V is TRBV7-2, with D unresolved. Trimming left V 8 bases short and J 3 bases short, with 11 bases between. Germline CDR1 reads SGHTA; CDR2 reads FQGNSA. This CDR3 contains 13 residues. Here the CDR3 reads CASPWDHNQPQHF. The CDR3 bases are TGTGCCAGCCCCTGGGATCACAATCAGCCCCAGCATTTT.

In this sample, this clonotype turned up a few times. The chain uses TRBV19 and TRBJ1-1; D remains ambiguous. The CDR3 loop spans 14 amino acids. Germline V CDR1 and CDR2: LNHDA, SQIVND (reference sequence). Between the trimmed V and J ends, which lost 1 base and 0 bases, there was a span of 6 bases. In nucleotides, the CDR3 is TGTGCCAGTAGTATAGGGCCCGTGAACACTGAAGCTTTCTTT. This translates into CASSIGPVNTEAFF.